This TCR beta chain was captured in a study of neurological immune-mediated disorders. Study results and limitations: Clinical and MRI features did not associate with the cluster found in multiple sclerosis patients. Private repertoires in all groups were suggested by the finding that expanded clones across subjects shared no CDR3 amino acid sequences.

The table lists this clonotype with many counts. Antigen unknown. The cDNA was synthesized by 5'RACE incorporating 10-nucleotide random UMIs. One entry per CDR3 protein results from TCRdb running MiXCR on the 5' RACE reads. The sample includes fewer than 80,000 distinct CDR3 sequences, around 5.2% of them seen just once. The CDR3 is 15 residues long. Germline CDR1 reads DFQATT; CDR2 reads SNEGSKA (reference sequence). Trimming pared 3 bases from V and 7 bases from J, leaving 22 bases between. Unsorted libraries were generated from 2 million PBMCs held at -80 degrees C. The gene calls are TRBV20-1 and TRBJ2-7; D might be TRBD2 (6 bases). The source is a woman in her twenties or thirties with multiple sclerosis. The sample comprised PBMCs. CDR3 bases: TGCAGTGCTAGGGGCCCTACTAGCCTCTTCGGGGAGCAGTACTTC. Translating it yields CSARGPTSLFGEQYF.